This record concerns one T cell receptor beta chain sequence. The source of the sample is a study of blood T cell repertoires in COVID-19. The wider study: From the United States, Italy and Spain came samples of acute and convalescent COVID-19.

Original handling: Amplified reference gene primers provided the basis for estimating nucleated cell counts. Assay: immunoSEQ multiplex PCR; the TCRdb copy retains only in-frame clones and omits some. D and trimming come from the DNA, and the V and J calls and clone size come from that table. Among 250,000 to 300,000 clones, 88% were seen once, and the ten largest hold approximately 10%. V gave up 6 bases and J gave up 9 bases, with 18 bases separating them. Germline V gives CDR1 LNHDA, CDR2 SQIVND (reference sequence). This CDR3 has 14 residues. Specimen: peripheral blood. The receptor's source is a woman aged 25-40 years with COVID-19, enrolled during active disease. The genes are TRBV19 and TRBJ2-1, with D tentatively TRBD2 (6 bases). DNA of the CDR3: TGTGCCAGTAGCGGATTGACTAGTGCAAGTGAGCAGTTCTTC. It encodes CASSGLTSASEQFF.